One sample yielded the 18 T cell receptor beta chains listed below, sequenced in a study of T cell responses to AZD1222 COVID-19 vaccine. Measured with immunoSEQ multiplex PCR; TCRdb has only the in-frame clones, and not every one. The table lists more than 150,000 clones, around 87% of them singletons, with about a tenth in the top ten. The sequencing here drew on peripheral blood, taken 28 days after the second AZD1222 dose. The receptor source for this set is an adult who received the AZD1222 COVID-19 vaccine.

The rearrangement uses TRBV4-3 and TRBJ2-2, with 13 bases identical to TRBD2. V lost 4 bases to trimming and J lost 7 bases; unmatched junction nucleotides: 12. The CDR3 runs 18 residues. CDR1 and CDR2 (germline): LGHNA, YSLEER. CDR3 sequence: CASSPKIGLAGVGGELFF. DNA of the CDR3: TGCGCCAGCAGCCCCAAAATTGGACTAGCGGGAGTTGGCGGGGAGCTGTTTTTT.

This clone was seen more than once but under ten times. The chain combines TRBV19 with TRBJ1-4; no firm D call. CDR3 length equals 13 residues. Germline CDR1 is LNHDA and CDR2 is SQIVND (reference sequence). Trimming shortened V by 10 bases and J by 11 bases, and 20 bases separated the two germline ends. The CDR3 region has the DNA TGTGCCACCCACAAGAGATCCCCCCACAAACTGTTTTTT. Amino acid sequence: CATHKRSPHKLFF.

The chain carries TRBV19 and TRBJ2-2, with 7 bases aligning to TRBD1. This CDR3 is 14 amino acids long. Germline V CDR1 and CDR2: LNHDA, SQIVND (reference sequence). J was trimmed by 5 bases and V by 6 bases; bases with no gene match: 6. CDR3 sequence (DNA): TGTGCCAGTAGGGACAGGCCTGAGACCGGGGAGCTGTTTTTT. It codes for CASRDRPETGELFF.

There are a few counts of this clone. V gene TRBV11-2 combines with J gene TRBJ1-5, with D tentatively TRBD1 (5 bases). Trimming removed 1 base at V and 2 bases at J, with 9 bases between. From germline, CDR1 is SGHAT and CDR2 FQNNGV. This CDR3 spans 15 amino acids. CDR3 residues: CASSLGLGGNQPQHF. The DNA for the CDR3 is TGTGCCAGCAGCTTAGGACTGGGGGGCAATCAGCCCCAGCATTTT.

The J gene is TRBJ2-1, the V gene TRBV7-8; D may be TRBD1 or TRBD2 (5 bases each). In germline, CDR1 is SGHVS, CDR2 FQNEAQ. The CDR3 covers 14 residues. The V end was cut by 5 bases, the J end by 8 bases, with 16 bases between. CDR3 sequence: CASSPRDPGYEQFF. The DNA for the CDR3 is TGTGCCAGCAGCCCCCGGGACCCAGGGTATGAGCAGTTCTTC.

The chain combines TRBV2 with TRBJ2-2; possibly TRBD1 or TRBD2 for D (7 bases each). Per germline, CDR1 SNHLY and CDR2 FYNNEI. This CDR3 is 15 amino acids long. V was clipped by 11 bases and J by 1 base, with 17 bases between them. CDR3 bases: TGTGCCTCCACGGGGAGGGGGCGGAACACCGGGGAGCTGTTTTTT. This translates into CASTGRGRNTGELFF.

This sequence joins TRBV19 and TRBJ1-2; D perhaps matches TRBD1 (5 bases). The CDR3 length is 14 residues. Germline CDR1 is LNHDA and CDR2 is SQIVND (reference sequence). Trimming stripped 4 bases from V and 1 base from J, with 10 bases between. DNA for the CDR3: TGTGCCAGTAGTAGGGCAGGGATTAACTATGGCTACACCTTC. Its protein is CASSRAGINYGYTF.

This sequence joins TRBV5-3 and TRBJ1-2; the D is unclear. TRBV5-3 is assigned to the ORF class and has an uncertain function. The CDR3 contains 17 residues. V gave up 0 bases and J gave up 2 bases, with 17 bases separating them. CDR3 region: CARSLVPGIDFNYGYTF. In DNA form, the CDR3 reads TGTGCCAGAAGCTTGGTCCCGGGCATCGACTTCAACTATGGCTACACCTTC.

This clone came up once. The CDR3 protein is CASSLGASGGFDEQFF. The CDR3 DNA reads TGTGCCAGCAGCTTAGGGGCTAGCGGGGGATTCGATGAGCAGTTCTTC. J is TRBJ2-1 and V is TRBV7-6; 10 nucleotides align to TRBD2. CDR3 length: 16 amino acids. V shed 1 base, J shed 8 bases, and the junction held 8 bases outside the gene matches. CDR1 and CDR2 (germline): SGHVS, FNYEAQ.

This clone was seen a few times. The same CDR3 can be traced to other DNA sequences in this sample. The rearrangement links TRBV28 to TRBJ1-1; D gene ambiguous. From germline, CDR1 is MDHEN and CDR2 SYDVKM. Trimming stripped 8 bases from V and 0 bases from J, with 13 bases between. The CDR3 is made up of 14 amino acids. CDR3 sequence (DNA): TGTGCCAGCGGGTCAGCTACCATGAACACTGAAGCTTTCTTT. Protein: CASGSATMNTEAFF.

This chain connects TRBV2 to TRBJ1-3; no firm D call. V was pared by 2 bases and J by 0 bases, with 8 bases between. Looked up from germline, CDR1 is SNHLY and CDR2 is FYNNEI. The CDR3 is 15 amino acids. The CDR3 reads CASSERANSGNTIYF. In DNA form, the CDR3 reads TGTGCCAGCAGTGAAAGAGCCAACTCTGGAAACACCATATATTTT.

The CDR3 spells CASARDTKGAFF. CDR3 coding DNA: TGTGCCAGCGCCAGGGACACCAAAGGGGCGTTCTTC. The V gene is TRBV2, the J gene TRBJ2-1; perhaps TRBD1 as D (6 bases). V shed 8 bases and J shed 15 bases, with 20 bases lying between them. The CDR3 length is 12 residues. Germline V lookup: CDR1 SNHLY, CDR2 FYNNEI. Full variable domain (outside the CDR3, taken from reference TRBV2 and TRBJ2-1): EPEVTQTPSHQVTQMGQEVILRCVPISNHLYFYWYRQILGQKVEFLVSFYNNEISEKSEIFDDQFSVERPDGSNFTLKIRSTKLEDSAMYFCASARDTKGAFFGPGTRLTVL.

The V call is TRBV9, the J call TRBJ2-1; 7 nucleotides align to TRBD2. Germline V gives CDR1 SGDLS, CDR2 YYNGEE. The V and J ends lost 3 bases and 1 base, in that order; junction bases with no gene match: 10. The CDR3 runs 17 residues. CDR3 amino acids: CASSAIPQRGSYNEQFF. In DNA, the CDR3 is TGTGCCAGCAGCGCCATCCCCCAGCGGGGTTCCTACAATGAGCAGTTCTTC.

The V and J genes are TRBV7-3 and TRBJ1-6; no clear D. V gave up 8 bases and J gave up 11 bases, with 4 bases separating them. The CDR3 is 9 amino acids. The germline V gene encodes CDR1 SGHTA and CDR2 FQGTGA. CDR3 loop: CASRPPLHF. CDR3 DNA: TGTGCCAGCCGCCCACCCCTCCACTTT.

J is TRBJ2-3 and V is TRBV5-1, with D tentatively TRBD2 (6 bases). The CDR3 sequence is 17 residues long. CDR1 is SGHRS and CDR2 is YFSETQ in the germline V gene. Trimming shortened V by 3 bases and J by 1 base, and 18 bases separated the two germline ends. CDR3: CASSSTSGSGGTDTQYF. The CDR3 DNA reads TGCGCCAGCAGCTCAACCTCCGGATCGGGGGGCACAGATACGCAGTATTTT.

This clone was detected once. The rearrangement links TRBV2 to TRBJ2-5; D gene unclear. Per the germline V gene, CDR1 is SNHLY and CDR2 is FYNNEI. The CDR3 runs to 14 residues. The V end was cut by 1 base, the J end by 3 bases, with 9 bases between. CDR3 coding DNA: TGTGCCAGCAGTGAAGTTTCGACCAAAGAGACCCAGTACTTC. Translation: CASSEVSTKETQYF.

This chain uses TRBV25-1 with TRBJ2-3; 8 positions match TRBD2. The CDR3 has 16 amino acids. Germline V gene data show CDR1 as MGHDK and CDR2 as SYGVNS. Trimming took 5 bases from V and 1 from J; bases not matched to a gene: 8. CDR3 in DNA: TGTGCCAGCAGTTTATCGGGGGGGTTTGGCACAGATACGCAGTATTTT. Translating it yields CASSLSGGFGTDTQYF.

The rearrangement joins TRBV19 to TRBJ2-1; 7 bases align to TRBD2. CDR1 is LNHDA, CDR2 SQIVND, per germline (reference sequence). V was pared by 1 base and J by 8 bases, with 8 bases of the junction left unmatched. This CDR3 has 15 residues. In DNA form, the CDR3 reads TGTGCCAGTAGTATAGTTATGAGGGGAGGGGATGAGCAGTTCTTC. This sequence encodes CASSIVMRGGDEQFF. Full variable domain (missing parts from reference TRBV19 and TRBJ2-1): DGGITQSPKYLFRKEGQNVTLSCEQNLNHDAMYWYRQDPGQGLRLIYYSQIVNDFQKGDIAEGYSVSREKKESFPLTVTSAQKNPTAFYLCASSIVMRGGDEQFFGPGTRLTVL.